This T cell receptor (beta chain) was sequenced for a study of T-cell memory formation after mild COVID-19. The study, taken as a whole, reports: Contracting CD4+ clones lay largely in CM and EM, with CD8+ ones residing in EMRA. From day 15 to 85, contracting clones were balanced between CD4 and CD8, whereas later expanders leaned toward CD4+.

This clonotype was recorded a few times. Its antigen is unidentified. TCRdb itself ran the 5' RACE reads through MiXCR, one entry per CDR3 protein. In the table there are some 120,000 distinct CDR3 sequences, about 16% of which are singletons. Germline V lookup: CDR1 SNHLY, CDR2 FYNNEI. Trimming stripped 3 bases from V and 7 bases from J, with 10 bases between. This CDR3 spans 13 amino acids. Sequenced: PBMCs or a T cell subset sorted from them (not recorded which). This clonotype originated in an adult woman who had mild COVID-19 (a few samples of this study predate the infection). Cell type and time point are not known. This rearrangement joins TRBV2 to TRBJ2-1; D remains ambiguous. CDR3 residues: CASSERPLNEQFF. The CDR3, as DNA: TGTGCCAGCAGTGAGCGGCCACTGAATGAGCAGTTCTTC.